The 26 T cell receptor beta chains below all came from one sample that was sequenced in a study of patients and donors after allogeneic stem cell transplantation. TCRdb reanalysed the RT-PCR reads using MiXCR and keeps one entry per CDR3 protein. Of 190,000 or so distinct CDR3 sequences listed, around two fifths are singletons. The sequenced sample consisted of blood, either unsorted or a sorted T cell fraction (not recorded which). These receptor sequences come from a human donor who was either an allogeneic HSCT recipient or a stem cell or donor lymphocyte infusion donor (not recorded which). It is not recorded whose cells these are; they may come from a transplant donor.

This chain joins TRBV2 and TRBJ1-5, with 10 bases aligning to TRBD1. J lost 6 bases, V lost 6 bases, and 14 bases had no gene match. The CDR3 spans 17 residues. Germline CDR1 SNHLY, CDR2 FYNNEI. CDR3 sequence: CASRSGTGVLDGQPQHF. CDR3 DNA: TGTGCCAGCAGAAGCGGGACAGGGGTTTTAGACGGTCAGCCCCAGCATTTT.

This clonotype was observed a few times. The gene calls are TRBV7-3 and TRBJ2-1; D may match TRBD1 or TRBD2 (5 bases each). CDR1 SGHTA and CDR2 FQGTGA come from the germline V gene. The CDR3 is 16 amino acids. Trimming shortened V by 5 bases and J by 6 bases, and 20 bases separated the two germline ends. This CDR3 is CASSRDPGTGLNEQFF. DNA for the CDR3: TGTGCCAGCAGCCGTGACCCGGGAACGGGGCTCAATGAGCAGTTCTTC.

The chain employs TRBV12-3 or TRBV12-4 and TRBJ2-2; D is undetermined. CDR3 length: 13 residues. Trimming removed 7 bases at V and 6 bases at J, with 12 bases between. The CDR3 nucleotides are TGTGCCAGCATCCCAGTGGGGTCCGGGGAGCTGTTTTTT. Encoded protein: CASIPVGSGELFF.

The gene calls are TRBV29-1 and TRBJ2-1; D possibly corresponds to TRBD2 (5 bases). Trimming pared 7 bases from V and 5 bases from J, leaving 18 bases between. Germline CDR1 is SQVTM and CDR2 is ANQGSEA. This CDR3 has 14 amino acids. The CDR3 nucleotides are TGCAGCGCGGACTCGTCTGGTTTTAACAATGAGCAGTTCTTC. Translation: CSADSSGFNNEQFF.

This sequence joins TRBV6-2 or TRBV6-3 and TRBJ1-1; TRBD1 might be the D (6 bases). V was pared by 5 bases and J by 2 bases, with 12 bases between. The germline CDR1 and CDR2 sequences are MNHEY and SVGEGT. The CDR3 has 14 amino acids. This CDR3 reads CASSNFRGNTEAFF. The CDR3 DNA is TGTGCCAGCAGTAATTTCAGGGGAAACACTGAAGCTTTCTTT.

The chain combines TRBV6-6 with TRBJ2-2; 8 positions match TRBD2. Per germline, CDR1 MNHNY and CDR2 SVGAGI (reference sequence). The CDR3 loop spans 15 amino acids. V lost 6 bases and J lost 0; bases outside the gene matches: 3. The CDR3 is CASSRGLANTGELFF. DNA for the CDR3: TGTGCCAGCAGCCGGGGACTAGCGAACACCGGGGAGCTGTTTTTT.

The J gene is TRBJ1-1, the V gene TRBV29-1, with TRBD1 as a possible D gene (5 bases). V was shortened by 5 bases and J by 0 bases, with 10 bases between the two germline ends. There are 13 residues in the CDR3. Germline CDR1 is SQVTM and CDR2 is ANQGSEA. The DNA of the CDR3 is TGCAGCGTTACGGGACTAATGAACACTGAAGCTTTCTTT. Translated, it gives CSVTGLMNTEAFF.

This clonotype was counted only a few times. This chain joins TRBV7-9 and TRBJ2-1; 13 bases map to TRBD2. Germline trimming cut 1 base from V and 3 bases from J; bases unmatched to any gene: 6. The CDR3 extends over 18 amino acids. Germline V gene data show CDR1 as SEHNR and CDR2 as FQNEAQ (reference sequence). Here the CDR3 DNA reads TGTGCCAGCAGCTTAGATCCCGGGACTAGCGGGATCTACAATGAGCAGTTCTTC. It yields the protein CASSLDPGTSGIYNEQFF.

The chain recombines TRBV19 with TRBJ2-1, with 7 positions matching TRBD2. Germline loops: CDR1 LNHDA, CDR2 SQIVND (reference sequence). V was pared by 3 bases and J by 4 bases, with 6 bases of the junction left unmatched. The CDR3 totals 15 residues. CDR3 sequence reads: CASSIGLGVYNEQFF. Written as DNA, the CDR3 is TGTGCCAGTAGTATTGGACTAGGGGTATACAATGAGCAGTTCTTC.

This clonotype was counted only a few times. The gene calls are TRBV7-2 and TRBJ2-1; no clear D gene. The germline V gene has CDR1 SGHTA and CDR2 FQGNSA. The CDR3 is made up of 14 amino acids. The ends were cut back, 3 bases at V and 7 bases at J, with 13 bases in the middle. The CDR3: CASSFAGVRNEQFF. CDR3 DNA: TGTGCCAGCAGCTTCGCTGGGGTACGGAATGAGCAGTTCTTC.

The chain recombines TRBV3-2 with TRBJ2-1; the table's D call, TRBD1, has no DNA check behind it. TRBV3-2 is given as a pseudogene. CDR3 length: 17 amino acids. In DNA, the CDR3 is TGTGCCAGCAGCCAAGAGTCGACCCCCCGGGACAACAATGAGCAGTTCTTC. It codes for CASSQESTPRDNNEQFF.

This clonotype was recorded a few times. The J gene is TRBJ1-2, the V gene TRBV9, with 8 bases identical to TRBD1. J was trimmed by 8 bases and V by 5 bases; bases with no gene match: 5. Germline V gene sequence: CDR1 SGDLS, CDR2 YYNGEE. The CDR3 loop spans 12 amino acids. CDR3 sequence reads: CASSGTGVGYTF. CDR3 nucleotide sequence: TGTGCCAGCAGTGGGACAGGCGTCGGCTACACCTTC.

The count of this clonotype is one. The CDR3 loop is CASSLAEVSSGNTIYF. In DNA form, the CDR3 reads TGCGCCAGCAGCTTGGCCGAGGTGTCCTCTGGAAACACCATATATTTT. The chain has TRBV5-1 and TRBJ1-3; D not resolved. The CDR3 loop spans 16 amino acids. Germline V gene data show CDR1 as SGHRS and CDR2 as YFSETQ. Trimming cost V 0 bases and J 0 bases, with 10 bases left between them.

This clonotype was observed a few times. The chain combines TRBV12-3 or TRBV12-4 with TRBJ1-2; maybe TRBD1 (5 bases). V dropped 2 bases and J dropped 5 bases, with 9 bases sitting between them. CDR3 size: 13 residues. In DNA form, the CDR3 reads TGTGCCAGCAGTTTAATAGGGGCGTATGGCTACACCTTC. Its protein product is CASSLIGAYGYTF.

The J gene is TRBJ1-1, the V gene TRBV28; TRBD1 might be the D (5 bases). V was clipped by 3 bases and J by 10 bases, with 21 bases between them. The CDR3 consists of 15 residues. The germline V gene encodes CDR1 MDHEN and CDR2 SYDVKM. The CDR3 nucleotides are TGTGCCAGCAGTTTCCCGGCAGGGATGGGACGGGGAGCTTTCTTT. This encodes CASSFPAGMGRGAFF.

This clonotype was found a few times. The rearrangement uses TRBV4-2 and TRBJ1-6; the D is unclear. The ends were cut back, 0 bases at V and 3 bases at J, with 6 bases in the middle. The CDR3 is 15 residues long. From germline, CDR1 is LGHNA and CDR2 YNFKEQ. The CDR3 region is CASSQERDYNSPLHF. The DNA of the CDR3 is TGTGCCAGCAGCCAAGAGAGGGACTATAATTCACCCCTCCACTTT.

This clonotype has more than one count but fewer than ten. The chain employs TRBV6-2 or TRBV6-3 and TRBJ1-1; D is perhaps TRBD1 (5 bases). This CDR3 comprises 15 residues. Germline V gene lookup returns CDR1 MNHEY and CDR2 SVGEGT. Trimming removed 2 bases from V and 4 bases from J, with 14 bases in between. The CDR3 DNA reads TGTGCCAGCAGTTACCCCGTTACCGGGGGCACTGAAGCTTTCTTT. It translates to CASSYPVTGGTEAFF.

The J gene is TRBJ2-7, the V gene TRBV4-3, with 11 nucleotides matching TRBD2. Per the germline V gene, CDR1 is LGHNA and CDR2 is YSLEER. V gave up 3 bases and J gave up 6 bases; unmatched junction bases: 7. The CDR3 has 15 amino acids. DNA of the CDR3: TGCGCCAGCAGCCAGACTAGCGGGACCCTCGGCGAGCAGTACTTC. This translates into CASSQTSGTLGEQYF.

The gene calls are TRBV10-3 and TRBJ2-7; 7 bases map to TRBD1. The CDR3 length is 14 residues. V gave up 4 bases and J gave up 2 bases; unmatched junction bases: 5. The germline CDR1 and CDR2 sequences are ENHRY and SYGVKD. The CDR3 is CAISVRDSPYEQYF. In DNA, the CDR3 is TGTGCCATCAGTGTCCGGGACAGTCCCTACGAGCAGTACTTC.

The chain combines TRBV28 with TRBJ2-7; D is ambiguous. The CDR3 consists of 11 residues. V was cut by 3 bases and J by 7 bases, with 7 bases left in between. Looked up from germline, CDR1 is MDHEN and CDR2 is SYDVKM. In DNA, the CDR3 is TGTGCCAGCAGTTTCGGGTGGGAGCAGTACTTC. Translation gives CASSFGWEQYF.

CDR3: CAISFLAVTDTQYF. CDR3 DNA sequence: TGTGCCATCAGTTTCCTAGCGGTCACAGATACGCAGTATTTT. The chain recombines TRBV10-3 with TRBJ2-3; 7 bases map to TRBD2. Unmatched junction bases numbered 4, after V lost 5 bases and J lost 2 bases. This CDR3 region has 14 residues. The germline V gene has CDR1 ENHRY and CDR2 SYGVKD.

This clonotype has at least ten counts. The rearrangement joins TRBV12-3 or TRBV12-4 to TRBJ1-1; D unresolved. The CDR3 is made up of 13 amino acids. Trimming took off 7 bases at V and 0 bases at J, with 9 bases between the two ends. The DNA for the CDR3 is TGTGCCAGCACCATCAGGTTGAACACTGAAGCTTTCTTT. This sequence encodes CASTIRLNTEAFF.

Only a few counts were recorded for this clonotype. The rearrangement uses TRBV6-2 or TRBV6-3 and TRBJ1-1; TRBD1 matches 9 bases. CDR3 length equals 14 residues. Germline values: CDR1 MNHEY, CDR2 SVGEGT. V trimming: 6 bases; J trimming: 7 bases; junction bases outside the gene matches: 9. The CDR3 reads CASRRDRARYEAFF. In DNA form, the CDR3 reads TGTGCCAGCAGGCGGGACAGGGCCCGGTATGAAGCTTTCTTT.

The chain combines TRBV3-1 with TRBJ1-2; D remains unclear. V lost 0 bases and J lost 3, with 8 bases in between. Per germline, CDR1 LGHDT and CDR2 YNNKEL (reference sequence). The CDR3 loop spans 14 amino acids. Written as DNA, the CDR3 is TGTGCCAGCAGCCAAGATACAAGGGACTATGGCTACACCTTC. Translating gives CASSQDTRDYGYTF. Drawing the rest from reference TRBV3-1 and TRBJ1-2, the complete variable domain is DTAVSQTPKYLVTQMGNDKSIKCEQNLGHDTMYWYKQDSKKFLKIMFSYNNKELIINETVPNRFSPKSPDKAHLNLHINSLELGDSAVYFCASSQDTRDYGYTFGSGTRLTVV.

The rearrangement links TRBV21-1 to TRBJ2-7; no DNA check was done on the table's D call, TRBD1. TRBV21-1 is marked as a pseudogene. CDR3 length equals 13 residues. This chain's CDR3 is CASGTGLIYEQYF. CDR3 DNA: TGTGCCAGCGGCACAGGGTTAATCTACGAGCAGTACTTC.

The chain couples TRBV12-3 or TRBV12-4 to TRBJ1-1; D ambiguous. This CDR3 spans 13 amino acids. With 7 bases removed from V and 4 bases from J, the gap between germline ends came to 13 bases. The CDR3 DNA sequence: TGTGCCAGCACCCATTTGGAGGTCACTGAAGCTTTCTTT. The encoded protein is CASTHLEVTEAFF.